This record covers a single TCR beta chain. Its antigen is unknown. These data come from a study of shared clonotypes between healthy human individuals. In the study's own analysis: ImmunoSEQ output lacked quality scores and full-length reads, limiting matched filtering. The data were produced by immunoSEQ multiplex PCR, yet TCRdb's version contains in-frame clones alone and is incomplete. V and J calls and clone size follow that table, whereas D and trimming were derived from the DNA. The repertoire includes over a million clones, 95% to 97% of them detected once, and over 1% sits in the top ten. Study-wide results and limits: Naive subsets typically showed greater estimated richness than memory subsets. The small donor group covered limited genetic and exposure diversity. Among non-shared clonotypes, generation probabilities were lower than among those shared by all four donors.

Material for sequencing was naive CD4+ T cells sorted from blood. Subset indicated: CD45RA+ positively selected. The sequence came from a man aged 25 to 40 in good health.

CDR3 loop: CASSLGSGTSDGYTF. DNA for the CDR3: TGTGCCAGTAGTTTGGGTTCCGGGACATCCGATGGCTACACCTTC. V gene TRBV19 combines with J gene TRBJ1-2, with TRBD1 as a possible D gene (6 bases). This CDR3 has 15 residues. V was pared by 5 bases and J by 6 bases, with 19 bases between. Per germline, CDR1 LNHDA and CDR2 SQIVND (reference sequence).